The 9 T cell receptor beta chains below were found in one sample sequenced in a study of T cells after yellow fever vaccination. MiXCR, run by TCRdb on the 5' RACE reads, gives a single entry per CDR3 protein. Here the sample spans tens of thousands of distinct CDR3 sequences, around 7% being singletons. Specimen: CD8+ T cells sorted from PBMCs, collected on the day of the yellow fever booster vaccination. Source of these receptors: a man under 40 who received the YFV17D yellow fever vaccine.

There are a few counts of this clonotype. The chain is built from TRBV18 and TRBJ2-1; perhaps TRBD2 as D (5 bases). The CDR3 is made up of 17 amino acids. V shed 5 bases and J shed 2 bases, with 19 bases lying between them. The V gene's germline CDR1 is KGHSH and CDR2 LQKENI. Written as DNA, the CDR3 is TGTGCCAGCTCATCTACCGGAGGCGAGCTTACCTACAATGAGCAGTTCTTC. Its protein is CASSSTGGELTYNEQFF. The full variable domain, completed using reference TRBV18 and TRBJ2-1, is NAGVMQNPRHLVRRRGQEARLRCSPMKGHSHVYWYRQLPEEGLKFMVYLQKENIIDESGMPKERFSAEFPKEGPSILRIQQVVRGDSAAYFCASSSTGGELTYNEQFFGPGTRLTVL.

The V gene is TRBV11-2, the J gene TRBJ2-5; possibly TRBD2 for D (7 bases). Trimming removed 6 bases at V and 4 bases at J, with 21 bases between. Germline values: CDR1 SGHAT, CDR2 FQNNGV. The CDR3 sequence is 16 residues long. CDR3 loop: CASRTGGGGPSETQYF. In nucleotides, the CDR3 is TGTGCCAGCAGAACCGGAGGGGGAGGGCCCTCAGAGACCCAGTACTTC.

This clonotype has just a few counts. This chain links TRBV15 with TRBJ2-1; TRBD2 might be the D (5 bases). CDR3 length: 17 residues. CDR1 and CDR2 from the germline V gene are LNHNV and YYDKDF (reference sequence). Trimming shortened V by 0 bases and J by 5 bases, and 17 bases separated the two germline ends. The CDR3 protein is CATSREGWLLEDNEQFF. Written as DNA, the CDR3 is TGTGCCACCAGCAGAGAAGGTTGGCTTCTGGAGGACAATGAGCAGTTCTTC.

Comment on this clonotype: A much bigger clone sits one base away, suggesting this may be a read error. V gene TRBV7-2 combines with J gene TRBJ2-1; tentatively, D is TRBD1 (6 bases). Between the trimmed V and J ends, which lost 5 bases and 5 bases, there was a span of 19 bases. This CDR3 spans 16 amino acids. CDR1 and CDR2 (germline): SGHTA, FQGNSA. The CDR3 nucleotides are TGTGCCAGCAGCGCTTTTGCCGGGACACTTAACAATGAGCAGTTCTTC. Translating gives CASSAFAGTLNNEQFF.

This clonotype was found many times. The chain carries TRBV11-2 and TRBJ2-2; D may match TRBD1 or TRBD2 (5 bases each). V dropped 5 bases and J dropped 4 bases, with 14 bases sitting between them. The CDR3 is 15 amino acids. Germline-derived CDR1 and CDR2 are SGHAT and FQNNGV. This CDR3 reads CASSQGWGSTGELFF. CDR3 DNA: TGTGCCAGCAGCCAAGGGTGGGGGTCCACCGGGGAGCTGTTTTTT.

A remark on this clonotype: This sequence may be a read error, since a much larger clone differs from it by one base. The V and J genes are TRBV20-1 and TRBJ2-7; D gene ambiguous. Trimming removed 1 base from V and 4 bases from J, with 17 bases in between. Germline V gene data show CDR1 as DFQATT and CDR2 as SNEGSKA (reference sequence). This CDR3 spans 15 amino acids. CDR3 loop: CSARVRKAYGYEQYF. Here the CDR3 DNA reads TGCAGTGCTAGAGTCAGAAAGGCCTATGGGTACGAGCAGTACTTC.

The chain employs TRBV4-1 and TRBJ1-1; 9 bases are shared with TRBD1. J lost 0 bases, V lost 1 base, and 3 bases had no gene match. CDR1 MGHRA and CDR2 YSYEKL come from the germline V gene. This CDR3 is built from 16 residues. CDR3 protein: CASSQAGTGLNTEAFF. CDR3 in DNA: TGCGCCAGCAGCCAAGCGGGGACAGGGCTGAACACTGAAGCTTTCTTT.

There are a few counts of this clonotype. The V and J genes are TRBV5-1 and TRBJ2-3; D remains unclear. The CDR3 is 13 amino acids. Between the trimmed V and J ends, which lost 2 bases and 1 base, there was a span of 5 bases. The germline gives CDR1 SGHRS, CDR2 YFSETQ. The CDR3 spells CASSLPGTDTQYF. CDR3 bases: TGCGCCAGCAGCTTACCGGGCACAGATACGCAGTATTTT. The full variable domain, with the rest looked up from reference TRBV5-1 and TRBJ2-3, is KAGVTQTPRYLIKTRGQQVTLSCSPISGHRSVSWYQQTPGQGLQFLFEYFSETQRNKGNFPGRFSGRQFSNSRSEMNVSTLELGDSALYLCASSLPGTDTQYFGPGTRLTVL.

The sample holds a few counts of this clonotype. The junction differs from germline at one of its ends, possibly a read error. This chain joins TRBV29-1 and TRBJ2-1; D not certain. Germline V CDR1 and CDR2: SQVTM, ANQGSEA. This CDR3 has 9 residues. The CDR3 here is CSVPESDLF. The CDR3 nucleotides are TGCAGCGTTCCAGAGAGTGATCTCTTC.